The rows below give T cell receptor beta chains drawn from one sample of a study of CD8+ T cells in alopecia areata. The repertoire was sequenced with immunoSEQ multiplex PCR; TCRdb's copy has only in-frame clones and lacks some. Found here are 100,000 or so clones, about 60% of them singletons; the top ten hold 16%. This sample comprised CD8+ T cells sorted from blood, obtained at week 56, from a patient treated with tofacitinib. All receptors derive from a human donor with alopecia areata. Both conserved end residues are part of each CDR3. The D gene is left open where the match is weak. Where a row states a size, it is once, few, many or the class of an expanded clone; other rows omit it.

v_gene	d_gene	j_gene	abundance	CDR3aa	CDR3nt
TRBV5-1	-	TRBJ2-6	-	CASTGDMAGANVLTF	TGCGCCAGCACCGGGGACATGGCTGGGGCCAACGTCCTGACTTTC
TRBV27	TRBD1	TRBJ2-3	-	CASTGQDADTQYF	TGTGCCAGCACAGGACAGGATGCAGATACGCAGTATTTT
TRBV7-8	TRBD1	TRBJ2-7	-	CASSRRWGLLGQVDYEQYF	TGTGCCAGCAGTCGTAGATGGGGTCTGTTGGGACAGGTTGACTACGAGCAGTACTTC
TRBV5-1	-	TRBJ2-1	-	CASSLYGGDPYNEQFF	TGCGCCAGCAGCTTGTACGGCGGGGACCCCTACAATGAGCAGTTCTTC
TRBV6-6	TRBD2	TRBJ2-7	-	CASSLGTTEQYF	TGTGCCAGCAGTTTAGGGACTACGGAGCAGTACTTC
TRBV20-1	-	TRBJ2-7	few	CSARAVRGQYF	TGCAGTGCTAGAGCGGTTCGGGGGCAGTACTTC
TRBV13	-	TRBJ2-3	-	CASKEGAADTQYF	TGTGCCAGCAAGGAGGGGGCTGCAGATACGCAGTATTTT
TRBV2	-	TRBJ1-1	-	CASSDRGGAAEAFF	TGTGCCAGCAGCGACCGAGGGGGGGCCGCTGAAGCTTTCTTT
TRBV7-6	-	TRBJ2-1	-	CASSFPTRWSYNEQFF	TGTGCCAGCAGCTTTCCTACTAGGTGGTCCTACAATGAGCAGTTCTTC
TRBV7-9	-	TRBJ1-1	-	CAARAVNTEAFF	TGTGCCGCCCGGGCCGTGAACACTGAAGCTTTCTTT
TRBV27	TRBD1	TRBJ1-2	-	CASSLSGGFYGYTF	TGTGCCAGCAGTTTATCAGGGGGCTTCTATGGCTACACCTTC
TRBV7-9	-	TRBJ2-1	-	CASSLQESNEQFF	TGTGCCAGCAGCTTACAGGAATCAAATGAGCAGTTCTTC
TRBV23-1	-	TRBJ1-5	-	CASSQSVGVGQPQHF	TGCGCCAGCAGTCAATCGGTAGGGGTGGGTCAGCCCCAGCATTTT
TRBV7-9	TRBD2	TRBJ2-4	-	CASSLAKGRDIQYF	TGTGCCAGCAGCTTAGCGAAGGGGAGGGACATTCAGTACTTC
TRBV7-9	-	TRBJ1-4	-	CAWRSTGPNEKLFF	TGTGCCTGGCGTTCGACAGGCCCCAATGAAAAACTGTTTTTT
TRBV7-9	-	TRBJ2-3	few	CASSLATGEVFADTQYF	TGTGCCAGCAGCTTAGCCACAGGAGAGGTATTCGCAGATACGCAGTATTTT
TRBV7-9	-	TRBJ1-1	-	CASSLSIATEAFF	TGTGCCAGCAGCTTATCTATAGCCACTGAAGCTTTCTTT
TRBV4-2	-	TRBJ2-3	-	CASRGVQAGTDTQYF	TGTGCCAGCAGGGGTGTCCAGGCGGGGACAGATACGCAGTATTTT
TRBV7-9	-	TRBJ2-7	-	CASSPGSGVEQYF	TGTGCCAGCAGCCCTGGTTCAGGGGTCGAGCAGTACTTC
TRBV30	TRBD1	TRBJ2-7	few	CAWSLFFRTGPYEQYF	TGTGCCTGGAGTTTATTTTTCCGGACAGGCCCCTACGAGCAGTACTTC
TRBV4-2	-	TRBJ2-7	-	CASSQDRDRTSSYEQYF	TGTGCCAGCAGCCAAGATAGGGACAGGACTAGCTCCTACGAGCAGTACTTC
TRBV19	-	TRBJ1-1	-	CASSLRGYTNTEAFF	TGTGCCAGTAGCCTAAGGGGTTACACGAACACTGAAGCTTTCTTT
TRBV5-1	TRBD1	TRBJ1-2	-	CASSFPAGGYGYTF	TGCGCCAGCAGCTTTCCGGCAGGGGGGTATGGCTACACCTTC
TRBV9	-	TRBJ1-1	-	CASSVGDVEAFF	TGTGCCAGCAGCGTAGGGGACGTGGAAGCTTTCTTT
TRBV27	-	TRBJ2-1	-	CASSYRGNEQFF	TGTGCCAGCAGTTATCGGGGCAATGAGCAGTTCTTC
TRBV6-5	-	TRBJ2-3	once	CASSPVATTTDTQYF	TGTGCCAGCAGCCCCGTTGCTACAACCACAGATACGCAGTATTTT
TRBV7-2	TRBD2	TRBJ2-5	-	CASSLAHWGGVQETQYF	TGTGCCAGCAGCTTAGCTCATTGGGGGGGAGTCCAAGAGACCCAGTACTTC
TRBV4-2	-	TRBJ1-4	-	CASSHNAQQATNEKLFF	TGTGCCAGCAGCCACAACGCCCAGCAGGCAACTAATGAAAAACTGTTTTTT
TRBV11-2	TRBD1	TRBJ2-7	-	CASSPGQGAYEQYF	TGTGCCAGCAGCCCTGGGCAGGGGGCCTACGAGCAGTACTTC
TRBV6-6	TRBD1	TRBJ2-5	-	CASTIFGEQGETQYF	TGTGCCAGCACTATTTTCGGCGAACAGGGGGAGACCCAGTACTTC
TRBV9	-	TRBJ2-7	-	CASSTNAYEQYF	TGTGCCAGCAGCACCAACGCCTACGAGCAGTACTTC
TRBV5-1	-	TRBJ2-1	-	CASKPEAWGSYNEQFF	TGCGCCAGCAAGCCGGAAGCCTGGGGGTCCTACAATGAGCAGTTCTTC
TRBV7-8	-	TRBJ1-1	many	CASSLVTGSEAFF	TGTGCCAGCAGCTTAGTCACCGGGTCTGAAGCTTTCTTT
TRBV5-6	-	TRBJ1-6	few	CASSLKDIYSPLHF	TGTGCCAGCAGCTTGAAAGACATTTATTCACCCCTCCACTTT
TRBV12-5	TRBD2	TRBJ2-1	few	CASGSTPGLAGGQGNEQFF	TGTGCTAGTGGTTCAACCCCGGGACTAGCGGGGGGGCAGGGCAATGAGCAGTTCTTC
TRBV5-6	TRBD2	TRBJ2-7	few	CASSLEWWTSYEQYF	TGTGCCAGCAGCTTGGAATGGTGGACTAGCTACGAGCAGTACTTC
TRBV2	-	TRBJ2-7	-	CASSEFLARRDEQYF	TGTGCCAGCAGTGAATTCCTAGCCAGGCGGGACGAGCAGTACTTC